The clone carrying this T cell receptor (beta chain) was picked up a small number of times. The CDR3 totals 16 residues. The V and J ends lost 0 bases and 3 bases, in that order; junction bases with no gene match: 7. In germline, CDR1 is SGHDN, CDR2 FVKESK. The authors' processing: Counts of nucleated cells, estimated from reference gene primer amplification, were obtained. Some clones are missing from TCRdb's copy, which holds only in-frame ones; the method was immunoSEQ multiplex PCR. V and J calls and clone size are those listed in that table; D and trimming were worked out from the DNA. The sample lists 260,000 or so clones, 87% occurring once. Participant-given clinical history determined each cohort assignment. The sample belongs to a study of blood T cell repertoires in COVID-19. At the level of the study: Some COVID-19 samples were acute and others convalescent; all came from the United States, Italy and Spain. In each case, the material was cDNA or gDNA derived from T cells, B-cell-depleted T cells, or PBMCs.

The chain is built from TRBV14 and TRBJ2-7; 8 bases fit TRBD1. The receptor comes from a woman in her twenties or thirties with acute COVID-19. Sequencing used PBMCs or T cells enriched from blood (not recorded which). This chain's CDR3 is CASSQEGGTGRYEQYF. The CDR3 DNA reads TGTGCCAGCAGCCAAGAAGGGGGGACAGGACGCTACGAGCAGTACTTC.